Sequencing of this TCR beta chain was carried out in a study of T-cell reconstitution after alpha-beta-depleted transplantation in children. TCRbeta library construction was performed incorporating unique molecular identifiers. TCRdb reprocessed the PCR reads via MiXCR and lists one record per CDR3 protein. The sample carries about 610,000 distinct CDR3 sequences, around 27% recorded once. Trimming took off 5 bases at V and 1 base at J, with 11 bases between the two ends. The CDR3 is 13 amino acids. Germline CDR1 reads DFQATT; CDR2 reads SNEGSKA (reference sequence). The study, taken as a whole, reports: At the one-year point after transplant, T-cell counts and TCRbeta diversity were found to come mostly from T cells that had been newly produced. There were some patients whose high TCRbeta diversity at day 60 came from surviving recipient T cells and thymic progenitors. Reportedly, only several hundred clones from non-depleted graft cells drove alpha-beta T-cell counts at about two months.

This clonotype occurred a few times. Its antigen remains unknown. This sample comprised PBMCs, obtained before TCRalphabeta/CD19-depleted stem cell transplant. The chain uses TRBV20-1 and TRBJ1-1; D is perhaps TRBD1 (6 bases). This TCR was sampled from a boy under two years old with Wiskott-Aldrich syndrome, due to receive a stem cell transplant. The CDR3 sequence: CSARPGQNTEAFF. In DNA form, the CDR3 reads TGCAGTGCTCGACCGGGACAGAACACTGAAGCTTTCTTT.